This is a list of T cell receptor beta chains from one sample in a study of shared clonotypes between healthy human individuals. Some clones are missing from TCRdb's copy, which holds only in-frame ones; the method was immunoSEQ multiplex PCR. Of about 680,000 clones in the sample, around 74% were seen once. The specimen sequenced was memory CD4+ T cells sorted from blood. Receptor source: a woman between 25 and 40 years old in good health. Both conserved end residues are part of each CDR3. D genes are given only for firm matches. Only some rows state a clone size, as once, few, many or a class for expanded clones.

CDR3	DNA	D	J	size	V
CASRPGAPDEQYF	TGCGCCAGCAGGCCCGGGGCCCCTGATGAGCAGTACTTC	.	TRBJ2-7	.	TRBV5-1
CASSLGTGSYNEQFF	TGCGCCAGCAGCTTGGGGACAGGGTCGTACAATGAGCAGTTCTTC	TRBD1	TRBJ2-1	few	TRBV5-1
CASSLSLAGDLYEQYF	TGTGCCAGCAGCTTGTCTCTAGCGGGAGATCTCTACGAGCAGTACTTC	TRBD2	TRBJ2-7	.	TRBV5-5
CASRVGGTEAFF	TGTGCCAGCAGGGTCGGGGGCACTGAAGCTTTCTTT	.	TRBJ1-1	.	TRBV28
CATKEMGVRGFSEAFF	TGTGCCACCAAAGAGATGGGTGTCAGGGGGTTTAGTGAAGCTTTCTTT	TRBD1	TRBJ1-1	.	TRBV27
CASSQAPTGFDTDTQYF	TGCGCCAGCAGCCAAGCCCCCACAGGGTTTGACACAGATACGCAGTATTTT	.	TRBJ2-3	.	TRBV4-1
CASSPMGAGNTIYF	TGCGCCAGCAGCCCCATGGGTGCTGGAAACACCATATATTTT	.	TRBJ1-3	few	TRBV4-1
CASSLSLAGLETQYF	TGTGCCAGCAGCTTGAGTCTAGCCGGGTTAGAGACCCAGTACTTC	.	TRBJ2-5	once	TRBV7-9
CASRALAGGHHEQYF	TGCGCCAGCAGGGCCCTAGCGGGAGGGCACCACGAGCAGTACTTC	TRBD2	TRBJ2-7	.	TRBV4-1
CASSLGPSKETQYF	TGTGCCAGCAGCTTAGGCCCTAGTAAGGAGACCCAGTACTTC	.	TRBJ2-5	few	TRBV7-6
CASSLRRRSDTQYF	TGTGCCAGCAGCTTACGTCGGAGGTCGGATACGCAGTATTTT	.	TRBJ2-3	.	TRBV13
CASSVEVAGTSPDTQYF	TGTGCCAGCAGCGTAGAAGTAGCGGGAACATCCCCAGATACGCAGTATTTT	TRBD2	TRBJ2-3	.	TRBV9
CASSYSSVGTEAFF	TGTGCCAGCAGTTACTCGAGCGTCGGCACTGAAGCTTTCTTT	.	TRBJ1-1	.	TRBV6-5
CASSLDSGSYNEQFF	TGCGCCAGCAGCCTCGACTCAGGTTCCTACAATGAGCAGTTCTTC	.	TRBJ2-1	.	TRBV5-1
CASSLTQNTEAFF	TGTGCCAGCAGTTTAACACAGAACACTGAAGCTTTCTTT	.	TRBJ1-1	.	TRBV28
CASSTSGMADEQFF	TGCGCCAGCAGTACCAGCGGGATGGCCGATGAGCAGTTCTTC	TRBD2	TRBJ2-1	.	TRBV10-1
CASSLSQGDNEKLFF	TGTGCCAGCAGTTTATCCCAGGGGGATAATGAAAAACTGTTTTTT	TRBD1	TRBJ1-4	.	TRBV28
CASSLGQGNYGYTF	TGTGCCAGCAGTTTGGGACAGGGGAACTATGGCTACACCTTC	TRBD1	TRBJ1-2	.	TRBV28
CASSQGLAGEDTQYF	TGTGCCAGCAGCCAAGGGCTAGCGGGAGAAGATACGCAGTATTTT	TRBD2	TRBJ2-3	.	TRBV4-2
CASGLQTQYF	TGTGCTAGTGGTTTGCAGACCCAGTACTTC	.	TRBJ2-5	.	TRBV12-5
CASSSPQSGVYEQYF	TGCGCCAGCAGCAGCCCCCAGAGTGGCGTCTACGAGCAGTACTTC	.	TRBJ2-7	.	TRBV4-1
CASHPGGTGSYEQYF	TGTGCCAGCCACCCAGGGGGGACGGGCTCCTACGAGCAGTACTTC	.	TRBJ2-7	.	TRBV28
CASSLVSRPLENTGELFF	TGTGCCAGCAGCTTGGTGTCCAGGCCCCTCGAGAACACCGGGGAGCTGTTTTTT	.	TRBJ2-2	.	TRBV5-8
CASISSGVPYEQYF	TGTGCCAGCATTTCTAGCGGGGTACCCTACGAGCAGTACTTC	TRBD2	TRBJ2-7	many	TRBV2
CASSGTGLNTEAFF	TGTGCCAGCAGTGGAACGGGGTTGAACACTGAAGCTTTCTTT	.	TRBJ1-1	.	TRBV25-1
CASSLRTSGLNTGELFF	TGTGCCAGCAGCTTAAGGACTAGCGGCTTGAACACCGGGGAGCTGTTTTTT	TRBD2	TRBJ2-2	.	TRBV7-6
CASSEWQGGVEQFF	TGTGCCAGCAGTGAATGGCAAGGGGGGGTTGAGCAGTTCTTC	.	TRBJ2-1	.	TRBV2
CASRATGGNQPQHF	TGTGCCAGCAGGGCGACAGGGGGCAATCAGCCCCAGCATTTT	TRBD1	TRBJ1-5	.	TRBV6-5
CASSLAGPGQGGYEQYF	TGTGCCAGCAGTTTAGCCGGACCGGGACAGGGAGGGTACGAGCAGTACTTC	TRBD1	TRBJ2-7	few	TRBV27